These T cell receptor beta chains were read from a single sample in a study of HIV-infected patients and healthy controls. Via MiXCR, TCRdb re-called the 5' RACE reads, giving one row per CDR3 protein. Of about 70,000 distinct CDR3 sequences listed, about 15% are singletons. The sequencing input was CD4+ T cells from blood. The receptors were gathered from a human donor in good health. CDR3s include the opening cysteine and the closing phenylalanine or tryptophan. A D gene is named only where the DNA matches it firmly. Only some rows state a clone size, as once, few, many or a class for expanded clones.

J	V	size	D	DNA	CDR3
TRBJ1-1	TRBV5-1	few	TRBD1	TGCGCCAGCAGCTTGGACGGACAGGGGAACACTGAAGCTTTCTTT	CASSLDGQGNTEAFF
TRBJ2-3	TRBV11-2	few	TRBD1	TGTGCCAGCAGCTGGACAGGGTTGGCAGATACGCAGTATTTT	CASSWTGLADTQYF
TRBJ1-2	TRBV12-3/TRBV12-4	few	TRBD1	TGTGCCAGCAGTCTTCGGGGACAGGGTAACTATGGCTACACCTTC	CASSLRGQGNYGYTF
TRBJ1-3	TRBV7-2	medium-sized	TRBD1	TGTGCCAGCAGCCGGGACAGCTCTGGAAACACCATATATTTT	CASSRDSSGNTIYF
TRBJ1-2	TRBV19	-	-	TGTGCCAGTGGGAGTGGTGGCTACACCTTC	CASGSGGYTF
TRBJ1-6	TRBV12-3/TRBV12-4	few	TRBD1	TGTGCCAGCAGTTTGGACAGGACGACCCTCCACTTT	CASSLDRTTLHF
TRBJ2-1	TRBV7-3	few	-	TGTGCCAGCAGCCTCACCGGGACTGATAACAATGAGCAGTTCTTC	CASSLTGTDNNEQFF
TRBJ2-6	TRBV28	few	-	TGTGCCAGCAGCGTACGGAGCTCTGGGGCCAACGTCCTGACTTTC	CASSVRSSGANVLTF
TRBJ2-1	TRBV20-1	-	TRBD2	TGCAGTGCTAGAGAGTCACGACTAGCGGGGAGATACAATGAGCAGTTCTTC	CSARESRLAGRYNEQFF
TRBJ1-6	TRBV12-3/TRBV12-4	-	-	TGTGCCAGCAGTTCTCGGGACGTTAATTCACCCCTCCACTTT	CASSSRDVNSPLHF
TRBJ2-7	TRBV9	-	TRBD2	TGTGCCAGCAGCGAACTAGCGGCCCGGGGACAGCAGTACTTC	CASSELAARGQQYF
TRBJ1-1	TRBV3-1	-	TRBD1	TGTGCCAGCAGCCCAGGGGGGGTCGCCGCGAACACTGAAGCTTTCTTT	CASSPGGVAANTEAFF
TRBJ2-7	TRBV29-1	-	-	TGCAGCGTTGAAGCGGGGTACGAGCAGTACTTC	CSVEAGYEQYF
TRBJ1-2	TRBV3-1	few	TRBD1	TGTGCCAGCAGCTCGGGACAGCTCTATGGCTACACCTTC	CASSSGQLYGYTF
TRBJ1-5	TRBV6-2/TRBV6-3	-	-	TGTGCCAGCAGTTACGGGTTAAATCAGCCCCAGCATTTT	CASSYGLNQPQHF
TRBJ2-3	TRBV7-2	many	TRBD2	TGTGCCAGCAGCCGTTCTAGCGGGGGCCTCACAGATACGCAGTATTTT	CASSRSSGGLTDTQYF
TRBJ1-2	TRBV19	many	-	TGTGCCAGTAGTATAGAGGGGGGCAGAGGCTACACCTTC	CASSIEGGRGYTF
TRBJ1-4	TRBV15	-	-	TGTGCCACCAGCTCCCAGGGGTCGGGGGAAAAACTGTTTTTT	CATSSQGSGEKLFF
TRBJ2-1	TRBV6-2/TRBV6-3	many	-	TGTGCCAGCAGCCCCCAGAGTATGGGTCTAGGCCCTGAGCAGTTCTTC	CASSPQSMGLGPEQFF
TRBJ2-1	TRBV4-3	-	TRBD1	TGCGCCAGCAGCCACCTCAGGACAGGGGGTGGCGATGAGCAGTTCTTC	CASSHLRTGGGDEQFF
TRBJ2-1	TRBV5-4	-	-	TGTGCCAGCAGGCCCGTCTCATCTGGTAGTGAGCAGTTCTTC	CASRPVSSGSEQFF
TRBJ2-5	TRBV15	-	TRBD2	TGTGCCACCAGCAGAGACCCAGCGGGAGGATTGGAGACCCAGTACTTC	CATSRDPAGGLETQYF
TRBJ1-2	TRBV29-1	few	TRBD1	TGCAGCGTGGGTACAGGGGTCGTCTATGGCTACACCTTC	CSVGTGVVYGYTF
TRBJ2-1	TRBV7-6	many	TRBD2	TGTGCCAGCAGCTTAGCCCCGGGAGGGACCTACAATGAGCAGTTCTTC	CASSLAPGGTYNEQFF
TRBJ2-1	TRBV6-1	-	-	TGTGCCAGCAGTTATAGCGGACACCTCTCCTACAATGAGCAGTTCTTC	CASSYSGHLSYNEQFF
TRBJ1-2	TRBV4-1	few	-	TGCGCCAGCAGCCCCCTTTTTTTAGGGAGCGGCTACACCTTC	CASSPLFLGSGYTF
TRBJ2-5	TRBV7-2	-	-	TGTGCCAGCAGCTTCTCCGGGATTCGGGGAAAAGAGACCCAGTACTTC	CASSFSGIRGKETQYF
TRBJ2-2	TRBV12-3/TRBV12-4	-	-	TGTGCCAGCAGTCCGGGGCAGGGAGGCACCGGGGAGCTGTTTTTT	CASSPGQGGTGELFF
TRBJ1-1	TRBV7-9	few	TRBD1	TGTGCCAGCAGCTTCCCGTTGACAGGGGGGGCCAAAGGAGCTTTCTTT	CASSFPLTGGAKGAFF
TRBJ2-7	TRBV30	-	TRBD2	TGTGCCTGGAGGAAGGGACTAGATTTATACGAGCAGTACTTC	CAWRKGLDLYEQYF
TRBJ1-1	TRBV6-2/TRBV6-3	-	-	TGTGCCAGCGGTTACAGGACCGCCGACACTGAAGCTTTCTTT	CASGYRTADTEAFF
TRBJ2-7	TRBV6-2/TRBV6-3	-	TRBD1	TGTGCCAGCAGTTACCGATCTCGGGGACAGGACTCCTACGAGCAGTACTTC	CASSYRSRGQDSYEQYF